This TCR beta chain originates from a study of yellow fever vaccine responses in identical twins. Points from the study as a whole: The authors reported partly convergent, partly personalized vaccine responses in identical twins.

Germline loops: CDR1 SGHNT, CDR2 YENEEA. The CDR3 is 15 residues long. Trimming stripped 5 bases from V and 2 bases from J, with 14 bases between. TCRdb ran MiXCR on the RT-PCR reads and lists one entry per CDR3 protein. The sample lists about 16,000 distinct CDR3 sequences, about four fifths occurring once. To note about this clonotype: Antigen: not known.

This specimen was T cells from blood (PBMCs), unsorted or a sorted subset (not recorded which), taken before or after yellow fever vaccination (not recorded which). This TCR came from a woman younger than 30 who received the yellow fever vaccine. The chain has TRBV11-3 and TRBJ2-3; D is undetermined. The CDR3 sequence: CASSPLDTTTDTQYF. The CDR3 DNA reads as TGTGCCAGCAGCCCCCTAGACACCACCACAGATACGCAGTATTTT. The full variable domain, its missing parts supplied by reference TRBV11-3 and TRBJ2-3, is EAGVVQSPRYKIIEKKQPVAFWCNPISGHNTLYWYLQNLGQGPELLIRYENEEAVDDSQLPKDRFSAERLKGVDSTLKIQPAELGDSAVYLCASSPLDTTTDTQYFGPGTRLTVL.